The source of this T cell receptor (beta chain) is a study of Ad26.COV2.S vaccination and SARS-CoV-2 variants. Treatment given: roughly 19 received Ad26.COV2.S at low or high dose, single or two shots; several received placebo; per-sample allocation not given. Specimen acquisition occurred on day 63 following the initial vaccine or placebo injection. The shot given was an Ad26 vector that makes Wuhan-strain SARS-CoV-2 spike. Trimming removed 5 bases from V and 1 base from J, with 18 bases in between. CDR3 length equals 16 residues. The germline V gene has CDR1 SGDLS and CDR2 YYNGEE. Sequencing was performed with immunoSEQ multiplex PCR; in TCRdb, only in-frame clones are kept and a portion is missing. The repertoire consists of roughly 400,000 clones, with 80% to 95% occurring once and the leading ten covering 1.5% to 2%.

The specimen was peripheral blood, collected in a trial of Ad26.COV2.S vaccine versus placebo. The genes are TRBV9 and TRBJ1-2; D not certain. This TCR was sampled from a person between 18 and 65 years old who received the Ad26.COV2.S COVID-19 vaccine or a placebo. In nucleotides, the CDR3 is TGTGCCAGCAGGGCAGGCGTGGAGTCCCGTAACTATGGCTACACCTTC. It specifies CASRAGVESRNYGYTF.